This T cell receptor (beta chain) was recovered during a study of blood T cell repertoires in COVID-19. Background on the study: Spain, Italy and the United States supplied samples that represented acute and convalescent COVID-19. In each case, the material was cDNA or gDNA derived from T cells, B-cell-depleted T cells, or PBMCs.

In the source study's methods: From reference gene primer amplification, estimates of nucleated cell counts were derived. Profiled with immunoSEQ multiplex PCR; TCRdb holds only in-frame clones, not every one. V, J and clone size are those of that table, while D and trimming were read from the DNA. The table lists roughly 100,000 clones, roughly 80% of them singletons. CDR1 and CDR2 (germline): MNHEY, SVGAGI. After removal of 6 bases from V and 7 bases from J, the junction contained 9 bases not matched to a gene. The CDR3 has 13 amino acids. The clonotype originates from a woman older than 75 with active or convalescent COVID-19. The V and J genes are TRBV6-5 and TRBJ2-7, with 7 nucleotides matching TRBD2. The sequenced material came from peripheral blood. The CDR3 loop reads CASRPRVGGEQYF. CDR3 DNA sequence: TGTGCCAGCAGACCACGGGTCGGGGGGGAGCAGTACTTC.